A selection of T cell receptor beta chains follows, all from one sample in a study of blood T cell repertoires in COVID-19. The method was immunoSEQ multiplex PCR; TCRdb's version includes in-frame clones alone and lacks a portion of them. The sample shows 130,000 to 150,000 clones, under 90% of them seen only once. Sequenced: peripheral blood. These receptors all come from a man between 65 and 79 years old who had recovered from COVID-19. Both conserved end residues are part of each CDR3. The D gene is left open where the match is weak. Size tells how often a clone was seen (once, few, many) or the class of an expanded clone, and some rows leave it out.

J | V | size | D | CDR3 | DNA
TRBJ2-3 | TRBV19 | few | TRBD2 | CASSDGGRVAADTQYF | TGTGCCAGTAGTGACGGCGGGAGGGTTGCCGCAGATACGCAGTATTTT
TRBJ2-7 | TRBV7-2 | . | . | CASSIDSAGEQYF | TGTGCCAGCAGCATCGACAGCGCCGGTGAGCAGTACTTC
TRBJ2-2 | TRBV6-2/TRBV6-3 | . | . | CASTPGGHIGELFF | TGTGCCAGCACCCCCGGGGGGCATATCGGGGAGCTGTTTTTT
TRBJ1-1 | TRBV5-4 | few | . | CASSEQGLNTEAFF | TGTGCCAGCAGCGAACAGGGCCTCAACACTGAAGCTTTCTTT
TRBJ2-7 | TRBV6-1 | few | . | CASSELSLPPTYEQYF | TGTGCCAGCAGTGAACTTAGTCTCCCTCCTACCTACGAGCAGTACTTC
TRBJ1-6 | TRBV5-6 | once | TRBD1 | CASSLQGGQGRSPLHF | TGTGCCAGCAGCTTGCAGGGGGGTCAGGGGCGGTCACCCCTCCACTTT
TRBJ2-5 | TRBV11-3 | once | TRBD1 | CASSPGTGGQETQYF | TGTGCCAGCAGCCCCGGGACAGGGGGTCAAGAGACCCAGTACTTC
TRBJ2-1 | TRBV5-4 | . | TRBD1 | CASSARTGGSYNEQFF | TGTGCCAGCAGCGCCCGGACAGGGGGCTCCTACAATGAGCAGTTCTTC
TRBJ1-2 | TRBV19 | few | TRBD1 | CASSMLDREGYGYTF | TGTGCCAGTAGTATGTTGGACAGGGAAGGCTATGGCTACACCTTC
TRBJ2-5 | TRBV11-2 | . | . | CASSLDGYSETQYF | TGTGCCAGCAGCTTAGACGGTTATTCAGAGACCCAGTACTTC
TRBJ2-4 | TRBV4-1 | . | TRBD2 | CASSPGLAGGLAKNIQYF | TGCGCCAGCAGCCCCGGACTAGCGGGAGGCCTAGCCAAAAACATTCAGTACTTC
TRBJ1-1 | TRBV29-1 | medium-sized | . | CSVETGMNTEAFF | TGCAGCGTTGAAACAGGTATGAACACTGAAGCTTTCTTT
TRBJ2-7 | TRBV5-1 | . | TRBD2 | CASSPRLAGGSEQYF | TGCGCCAGCAGCCCAAGACTAGCGGGAGGAAGTGAGCAGTACTTC
TRBJ2-7 | TRBV7-6 | . | TRBD2 | CASSKLAGVPYEQYF | TGTGCCAGCAGCAAACTAGCGGGAGTACCCTACGAGCAGTACTTC
TRBJ1-2 | TRBV5-1 | . | . | CASSSRGGTAGYTF | TGCGCCAGCAGCTCGAGGGGGGGAACGGCTGGCTACACCTTC
TRBJ2-7 | TRBV18 | . | TRBD2 | CASSPPGLAGGAYEQYF | TGTGCCAGCTCACCTCCTGGACTAGCGGGAGGTGCCTACGAGCAGTACTTC
TRBJ2-2 | TRBV14 | . | . | CASSPRLVGLTGELFF | TGTGCCAGCAGCCCTCGACTGGTGGGTTTAACCGGGGAGCTGTTTTTT
TRBJ1-1 | TRBV12-3/TRBV12-4 | once | . | CASSFLRDTEAFF | TGTGCCAGCAGTTTTCTCCGCGACACTGAAGCTTTCTTT
TRBJ2-7 | TRBV7-2 | . | TRBD2 | CASSTQTSPLRTQYF | TGTGCCAGCAGCACCCAGACTAGCCCGTTACGAACGCAGTACTTC
TRBJ1-5 | TRBV15 | . | TRBD1 | CATSRDLGTGAPNQPQHF | TGTGCCACCAGCAGAGATTTGGGGACAGGGGCTCCCAATCAGCCCCAGCATTTT
TRBJ2-4 | TRBV27 | . | TRBD1 | CASSLGTAFTSIQYF | TGTGCCAGCAGTTTAGGGACAGCATTTACAAGCATTCAGTACTTC
TRBJ1-1 | TRBV29-1 | . | TRBD1 | CSARGTGLNTEAFF | TGCAGCGCCCGTGGGACAGGCCTGAACACTGAAGCTTTCTTT
TRBJ1-1 | TRBV5-1 | few | . | CASSSPSNTEAFF | TGCGCCAGCAGCTCCCCATCGAACACTGAAGCTTTCTTT
TRBJ2-1 | TRBV6-6 | . | . | CASSYSLNEQFF | TGTGCCAGCAGTTACTCCTTAAATGAGCAGTTCTTC
TRBJ2-7 | TRBV10-2 | . | TRBD2 | CASSEGLAENYEQYF | TGCGCCAGCAGTGAAGGTCTAGCGGAAAACTACGAGCAGTACTTC
TRBJ2-7 | TRBV7-6 | . | TRBD2 | CASSLAMWERGYEQYF | TGTGCCAGCAGCTTAGCAATGTGGGAGCGGGGGTACGAGCAGTACTTC